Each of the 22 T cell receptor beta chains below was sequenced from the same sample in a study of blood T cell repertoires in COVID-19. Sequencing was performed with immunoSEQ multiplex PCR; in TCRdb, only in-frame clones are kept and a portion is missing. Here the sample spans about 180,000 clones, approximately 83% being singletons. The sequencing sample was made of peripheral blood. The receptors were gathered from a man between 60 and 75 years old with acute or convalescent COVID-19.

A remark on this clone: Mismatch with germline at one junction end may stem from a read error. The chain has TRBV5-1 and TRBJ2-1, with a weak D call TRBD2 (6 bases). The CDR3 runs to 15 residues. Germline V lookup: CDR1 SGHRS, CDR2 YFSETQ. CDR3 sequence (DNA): TGCGCCAGCAGCTTAACCCGGGACTCCTACAGTGAGCAGTTCTTC. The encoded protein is CASSLTRDSYSEQFF.

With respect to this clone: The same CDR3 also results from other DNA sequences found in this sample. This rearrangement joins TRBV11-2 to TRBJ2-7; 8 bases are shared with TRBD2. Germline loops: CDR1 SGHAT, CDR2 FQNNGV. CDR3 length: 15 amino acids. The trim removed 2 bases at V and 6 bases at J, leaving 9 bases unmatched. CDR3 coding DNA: TGTGCCAGCAGCTTAAGCGCGGGACTAGGGTCCGAGCAGTACTTC. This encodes CASSLSAGLGSEQYF. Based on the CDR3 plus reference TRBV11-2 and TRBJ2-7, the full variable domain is EAGVAQSPRYKIIEKRQSVAFWCNPISGHATLYWYQQILGQGPKLLIQFQNNGVVDDSQLPKDRFSAERLKGVDSTLKIQPAKLEDSAVYLCASSLSAGLGSEQYFGPGTRLTVT.

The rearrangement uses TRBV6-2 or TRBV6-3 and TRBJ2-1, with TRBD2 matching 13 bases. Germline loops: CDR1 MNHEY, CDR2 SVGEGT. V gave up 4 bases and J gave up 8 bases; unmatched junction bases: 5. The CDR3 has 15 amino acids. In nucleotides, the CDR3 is TGTGCCAGCAGTTTCCTAGGACTAGCGGGAGATGAGCAGTTCTTC. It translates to CASSFLGLAGDEQFF.

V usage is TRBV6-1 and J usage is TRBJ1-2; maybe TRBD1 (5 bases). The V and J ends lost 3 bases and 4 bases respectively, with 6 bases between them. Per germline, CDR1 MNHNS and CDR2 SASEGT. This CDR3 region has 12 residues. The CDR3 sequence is CASSDRAYGYTF. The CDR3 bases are TGTGCCAGCAGTGACAGGGCCTATGGCTACACCTTC.

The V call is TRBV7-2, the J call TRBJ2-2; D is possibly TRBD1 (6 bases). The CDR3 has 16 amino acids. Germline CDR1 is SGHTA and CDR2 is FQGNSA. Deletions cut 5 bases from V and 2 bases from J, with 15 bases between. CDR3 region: CASSPKAQGNTGELFF. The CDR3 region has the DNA TGTGCCAGCAGCCCTAAGGCACAGGGAAACACCGGGGAGCTGTTTTTT.

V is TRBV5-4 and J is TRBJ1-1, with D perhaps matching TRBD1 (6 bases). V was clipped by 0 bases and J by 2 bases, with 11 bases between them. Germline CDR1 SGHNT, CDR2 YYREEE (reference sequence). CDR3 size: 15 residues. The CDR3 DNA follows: TGTGCCAGCAGCTTGGCAAGGGGGGGAAACACTGAAGCTTTCTTT. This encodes CASSLARGGNTEAFF.

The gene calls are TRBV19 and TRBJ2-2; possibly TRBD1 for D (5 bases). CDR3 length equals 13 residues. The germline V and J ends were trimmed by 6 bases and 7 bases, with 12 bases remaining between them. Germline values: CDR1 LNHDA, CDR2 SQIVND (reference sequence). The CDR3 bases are TGTGCCAGTAGAGTCAGGGATAACGGGGAGCTGTTTTTT. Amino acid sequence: CASRVRDNGELFF.

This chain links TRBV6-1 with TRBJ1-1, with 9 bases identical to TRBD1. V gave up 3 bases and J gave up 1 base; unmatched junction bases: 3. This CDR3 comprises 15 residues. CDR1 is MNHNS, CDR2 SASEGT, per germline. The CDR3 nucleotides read TGTGCCAGCAGTGATGGGACAGGGACGAACACTGAAGCTTTCTTT. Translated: CASSDGTGTNTEAFF.

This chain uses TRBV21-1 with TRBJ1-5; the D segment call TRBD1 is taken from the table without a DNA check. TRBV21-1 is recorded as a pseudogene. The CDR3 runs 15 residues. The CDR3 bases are TGTGCCAGCAGCAAAGTAAGGGGTCTTGGGCAGCCCCAGCATTTT. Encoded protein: CASSKVRGLGQPQHF.

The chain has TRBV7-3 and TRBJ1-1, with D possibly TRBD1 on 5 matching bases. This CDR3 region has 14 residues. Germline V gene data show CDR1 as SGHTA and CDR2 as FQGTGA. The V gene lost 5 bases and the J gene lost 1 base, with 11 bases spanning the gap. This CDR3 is CASSPSGGNTEAFF. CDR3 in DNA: TGTGCCAGCAGCCCCAGCGGGGGGAACACTGAAGCTTTCTTT.

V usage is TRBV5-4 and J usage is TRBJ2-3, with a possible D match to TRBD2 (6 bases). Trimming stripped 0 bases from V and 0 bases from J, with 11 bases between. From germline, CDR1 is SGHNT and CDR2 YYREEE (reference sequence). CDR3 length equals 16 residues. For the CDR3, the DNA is TGTGCCAGCAGCTTGGGAGGGGCGGGAAGCACAGATACGCAGTATTTT. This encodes CASSLGGAGSTDTQYF.

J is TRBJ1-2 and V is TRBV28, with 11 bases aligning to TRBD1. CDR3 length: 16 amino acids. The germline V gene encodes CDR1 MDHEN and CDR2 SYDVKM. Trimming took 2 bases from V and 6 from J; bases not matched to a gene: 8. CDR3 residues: CASSLPLDRGRNGYTF. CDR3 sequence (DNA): TGTGCCAGCAGTTTACCCCTGGACAGGGGGCGGAATGGCTACACCTTC.

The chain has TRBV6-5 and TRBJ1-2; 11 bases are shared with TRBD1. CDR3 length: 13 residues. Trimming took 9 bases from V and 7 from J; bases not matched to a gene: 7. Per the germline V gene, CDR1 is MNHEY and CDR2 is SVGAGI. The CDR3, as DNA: TGTGCCAGTTCCCCCGGGACAGGGGGTGGCTACACCTTC. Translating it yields CASSPGTGGGYTF.

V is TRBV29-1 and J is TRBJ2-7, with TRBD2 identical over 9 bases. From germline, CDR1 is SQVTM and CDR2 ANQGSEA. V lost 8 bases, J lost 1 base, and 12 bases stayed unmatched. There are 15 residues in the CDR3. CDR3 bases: TGCAGCATAACTAGGGTAGCGGGGGTTTCCTACGAGCAGTACTTC. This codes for CSITRVAGVSYEQYF.

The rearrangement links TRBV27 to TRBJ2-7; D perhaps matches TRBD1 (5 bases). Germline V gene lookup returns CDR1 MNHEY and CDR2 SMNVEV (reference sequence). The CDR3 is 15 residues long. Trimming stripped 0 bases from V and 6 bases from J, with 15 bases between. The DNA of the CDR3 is TGTGCCAGCAGTTTATCGAGACAGATGAACACCGAGCAGTACTTC. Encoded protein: CASSLSRQMNTEQYF.

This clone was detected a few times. The CDR3 loop reads CASSFQGASEKLFF. The CDR3 region has the DNA TGCGCCAGCAGCTTTCAGGGGGCGTCTGAAAAACTGTTTTTT. The chain carries TRBV5-1 and TRBJ1-4, with TRBD1 matching 8 bases. This CDR3 spans 14 amino acids. The junction had 4 bases not matched to a gene; V was cut back by 2 bases and J by 7 bases. Germline V gives CDR1 SGHRS, CDR2 YFSETQ.

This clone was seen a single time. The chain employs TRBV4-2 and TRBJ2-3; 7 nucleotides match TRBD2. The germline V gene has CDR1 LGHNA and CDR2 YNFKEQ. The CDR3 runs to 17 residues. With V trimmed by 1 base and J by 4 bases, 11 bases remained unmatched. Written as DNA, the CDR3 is TGTGCCAGCAGCCAAGCTGTGGGAAGCGGGAAATCAGATACGCAGTATTTT. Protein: CASSQAVGSGKSDTQYF.

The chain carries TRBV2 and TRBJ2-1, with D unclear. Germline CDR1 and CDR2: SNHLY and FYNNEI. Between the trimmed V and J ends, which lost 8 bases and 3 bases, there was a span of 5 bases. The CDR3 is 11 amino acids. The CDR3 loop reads CASQFYNEQFF. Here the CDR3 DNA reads TGTGCCAGCCAGTTCTACAATGAGCAGTTCTTC.

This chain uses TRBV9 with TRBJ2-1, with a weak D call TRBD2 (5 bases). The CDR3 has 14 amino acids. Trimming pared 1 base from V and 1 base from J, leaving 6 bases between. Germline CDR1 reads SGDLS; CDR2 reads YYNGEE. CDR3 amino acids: CASSVRDSYNEQFF. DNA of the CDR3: TGTGCCAGCAGCGTACGGGATTCCTACAATGAGCAGTTCTTC.

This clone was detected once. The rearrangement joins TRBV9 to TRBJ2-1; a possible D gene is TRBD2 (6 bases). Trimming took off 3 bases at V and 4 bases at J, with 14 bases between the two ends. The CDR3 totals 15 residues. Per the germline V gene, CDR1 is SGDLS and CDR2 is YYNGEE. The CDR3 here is CASSANSGVYNEQFF. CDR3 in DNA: TGTGCCAGCAGCGCCAATAGCGGAGTATACAATGAGCAGTTCTTC.

CDR3 coding DNA: TGTGCCAGTAGCGGGGGGGCGTACAACTATGGCTACACCTTC. It is translated as CASSGGAYNYGYTF. The genes are TRBV19 and TRBJ1-2, with D perhaps matching TRBD1 (6 bases). Germline V CDR1 and CDR2: LNHDA, SQIVND (reference sequence). Deletions cut 6 bases from V and 2 bases from J, with 13 bases between. There are 14 residues in the CDR3.

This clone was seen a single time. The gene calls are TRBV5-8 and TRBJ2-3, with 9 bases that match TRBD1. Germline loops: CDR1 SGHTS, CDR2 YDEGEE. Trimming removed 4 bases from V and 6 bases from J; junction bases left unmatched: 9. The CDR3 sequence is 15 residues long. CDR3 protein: CASSPDRGKGDTQYF. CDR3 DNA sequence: TGTGCCAGCAGCCCGGACAGGGGCAAAGGTGATACGCAGTATTTT.